This record covers a single T cell receptor (beta chain). Its cognate antigen is unknown. The data stem from a study of shared clonotypes between healthy human individuals. The study's findings and limits: The researchers took only blood, and tissue repertoires probably look different.

Replicate PCRs were loaded with around 0.3 ug DNA from unsorted PBMC, some 33,000 T cell genomes. Original analysis: Owing to the provision of junction-only sequences devoid of quality scores by immunoSEQ, filtering differed. Data came from immunoSEQ multiplex PCR; TCRdb stores just in-frame clones and leaves some out. From that table come the V and J calls and clone size; the DNA was used to work out D and trimming. Of fewer than 700,000 clones in the sample, around 76% were seen once. The CDR3 runs to 11 residues. V gave up 2 bases and J gave up 11 bases, with 10 bases separating them. Germline loops: CDR1 SGHRS, CDR2 YFSETQ.

Material: PBMCs. This clonotype was sampled from a woman in her forties in good health. Some clones in this sample may be carry-over from other donors' samples. The chain links TRBV5-1 to TRBJ1-1; D gene uncertain. The CDR3 nucleotides are TGCGCCAGCAGCTTTGGACGAATGGCTTTCTTT. This codes for CASSFGRMAFF.